Below, 4 T cell receptor beta chains from the same sample are listed, as sequenced in a study of T-cell memory formation after mild COVID-19. TCRdb reprocessed the 5' RACE reads via MiXCR and lists one record per CDR3 protein. Altogether under 300,000 distinct CDR3 sequences are present, around 10% being singletons, with the ten largest covering approximately 20%. The sequenced sample was PBMCs or a T cell subset sorted from them (not recorded which). The receptors were sampled from a man aged 18 to 30 who had mild COVID-19 (a few samples of this study predate the infection). Cell type and time point are not known.

This clonotype was seen ten or more times. This chain connects TRBV7-2 to TRBJ2-1; TRBD2 aligns across 12 bases. V trimming: 5 bases; J trimming: 5 bases; junction bases outside the gene matches: 4. Germline V gives CDR1 SGHTA, CDR2 FQGNSA. This CDR3 has 15 residues. The CDR3 protein is CASSNLAGGHNEQFF. The DNA of the CDR3 is TGTGCCAGCAGCAATCTAGCGGGGGGGCACAATGAGCAGTTCTTC.

J is TRBJ2-7 and V is TRBV7-9; D not resolved. V dropped 1 base and J dropped 0 bases, with 10 bases sitting between them. This CDR3 has 15 amino acids. CDR1 is SEHNR and CDR2 is FQNEAQ in the germline V gene (reference sequence). The DNA for the CDR3 is TGTGCCAGCAGCTTAGTTGGGGAACCCTCCTACGAGCAGTACTTC. It encodes CASSLVGEPSYEQYF.

This clonotype was seen more than once but under ten times. The gene calls are TRBV9 and TRBJ2-2; D not resolved. The CDR3 contains 14 residues. Germline V gene sequence: CDR1 SGDLS, CDR2 YYNGEE. V was shortened by 3 bases and J by 6 bases, with 12 bases between the two germline ends. Here the CDR3 DNA reads TGTGCCAGCAGCGGCTACGGCCCGTCCGGGGAGCTGTTTTTT. It specifies CASSGYGPSGELFF.

The chain employs TRBV20-1 and TRBJ1-2; perhaps TRBD1 as D (6 bases). V lost 2 bases and J lost 5, with 12 bases in between. CDR1 and CDR2 from the germline V gene are DFQATT and SNEGSKA (reference sequence). The CDR3 totals 13 residues. The CDR3 reads CSARTGAQYGYTF. As DNA, the CDR3 is TGCAGTGCTAGAACGGGGGCGCAATATGGCTACACCTTC.